The sequence of this T cell receptor beta chain was determined in a study of blood T cell repertoires in COVID-19. At the level of the study: Sites across the United States, Italy and Spain contributed samples from acute and convalescent COVID-19. The analysed material was cDNA or gDNA that came from T cells, B-cell-depleted T cells, or PBMCs.

Germline V gene sequence: CDR1 SGHTA, CDR2 FQGNSA. The CDR3 totals 15 residues. The ends lost 5 bases at V and 1 base at J; junction bases unmatched: 4. Source study methods: Amplifying reference gene primers gave estimates of nucleated cell counts. TCRdb's table, derived via immunoSEQ multiplex PCR, lists solely in-frame clones and lacks some. V, J and clone size are those of that table, while D and trimming were read from the DNA. The data contain approximately 75,000 clones, roughly 85% of them singletons. The sequencing sample was made of peripheral blood. This chain links TRBV7-2 with TRBJ1-5, with 8 bases identical to TRBD1. This clonotype was obtained from a woman of 80 years or more with acute or convalescent COVID-19. CDR3 loop: CASSPGQGSNQPQHF. In DNA, the CDR3 is TGTGCCAGCAGCCCCGGACAGGGAAGCAATCAGCCCCAGCATTTT.